The TCR beta chain described here comes from a study of molecular identifiers for immune sequencing clone quantification. Study overall: Replicate RNA came from 20,000 or 100,000 naive CD8 cells and was split five ways, and four parts were sequenced.

The germline V gene encodes CDR1 SGHAT and CDR2 FQNNGV. The CDR3 covers 16 residues. V was trimmed by 7 bases and J by 2 bases, leaving 21 bases between them. Previously published methods and listed TCR primers were used for the bulk TCR libraries. TCRdb ran MiXCR on the PCR reads and lists one entry per CDR3 protein. The data hold about 60,000 distinct CDR3 sequences, with 17% observed a single time. A word on this clonotype: This may stem from a read error, because a much larger clone lies one nucleotide away.

The sequenced material came from naive CD8+ T cells from blood, with Jurkat cell RNA spiked in. Specified subset: FACS-sorted CD8+CD4-CCR7+CD45RA+ naive T cells. The V call is TRBV11-2, the J call TRBJ2-7; D is perhaps TRBD1 or TRBD2 (5 bases each). This receptor was identified in a human donor in good health. Some libraries in this study had Jurkat cell RNA spiked in. The CDR3 loop reads CASTTTPGQTPYEQYF. The DNA for the CDR3 is TGTGCCAGCACCACCACCCCGGGGCAGACGCCCTACGAGCAGTACTTC. The complete variable domain, with remaining parts taken from reference TRBV11-2 and TRBJ2-7, reads EAGVAQSPRYKIIEKRQSVAFWCNPISGHATLYWYQQILGQGPKLLIQFQNNGVVDDSQLPKDRFSAERLKGVDSTLKIQPAKLEDSAVYLCASTTTPGQTPYEQYFGPGTRLTVT.